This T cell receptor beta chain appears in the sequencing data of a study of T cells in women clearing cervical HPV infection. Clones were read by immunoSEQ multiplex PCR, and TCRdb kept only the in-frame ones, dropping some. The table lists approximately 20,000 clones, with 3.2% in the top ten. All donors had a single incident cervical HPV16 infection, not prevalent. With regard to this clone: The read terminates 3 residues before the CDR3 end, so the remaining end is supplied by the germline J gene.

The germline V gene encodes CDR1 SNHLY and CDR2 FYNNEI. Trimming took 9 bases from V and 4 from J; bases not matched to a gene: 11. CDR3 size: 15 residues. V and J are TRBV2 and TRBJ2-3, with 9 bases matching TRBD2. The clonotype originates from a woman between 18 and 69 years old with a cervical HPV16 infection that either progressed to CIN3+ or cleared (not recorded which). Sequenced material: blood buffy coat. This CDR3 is CASGGTSGYSDTQYF. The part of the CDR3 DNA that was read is TGTGCCAGTGGGGGAACTAGCGGGTATTCAGATACG.